Following are 30 T cell receptor beta chains from one sample sequenced in a study of T cells after yellow fever vaccination. TCRdb passed the 5' RACE reads through MiXCR, listing each CDR3 protein once. The sample includes about 96,000 distinct CDR3 sequences, approximately 8.4% of them seen just once. The specimen was CD8+ T cells not binding an NS4B(214-222) dextramer, sorted from PBMCs, collected less than 16 days after the first yellow fever vaccination. The receptors come from a man younger than 30 who received the YFV17D yellow fever vaccine.

This clonotype was found many times. V is TRBV7-6 and J is TRBJ2-3; D is possibly TRBD1 (6 bases). The V end was cut by 8 bases, the J end by 2 bases, with 17 bases between. The CDR3 totals 15 residues. The germline V gene encodes CDR1 SGHVS and CDR2 FNYEAQ. CDR3 DNA: TGTGCCAGCGTTGAGGGACACCGGATCACAGATACGCAGTATTTT. Its protein product is CASVEGHRITDTQYF.

This clonotype came up a few times. The gene calls are TRBV12-3 or TRBV12-4 and TRBJ2-5; D gene unclear. The CDR3 totals 14 residues. Trimming pared 1 base from V and 0 bases from J, leaving 6 bases between. The CDR3 sequence: CASSLGVYQETQYF. The CDR3 coding sequence is TGTGCCAGCAGTTTAGGGGTGTACCAAGAGACCCAGTACTTC.

This clonotype was observed a handful of times. The chain employs TRBV7-2 and TRBJ2-5; 7 nucleotides align to TRBD2. CDR1 and CDR2 (germline): SGHTA, FQGNSA. The V and J ends lost 1 base and 1 base, in that order; junction bases with no gene match: 3. This CDR3 is built from 15 residues. The chain's CDR3 is CASSLVRGVQETQYF. The DNA of the CDR3 is TGTGCCAGCAGCTTAGTTCGGGGGGTCCAAGAGACCCAGTACTTC.

The chain combines TRBV6-5 with TRBJ1-5; no reliable D call. CDR1 is MNHEY, CDR2 SVGAGI, per germline. Trimming took 1 base from V and 2 from J, leaving 6 bases between them. The CDR3 spans 14 residues. The CDR3 sequence: CASSYYGGNQPQHF. The CDR3 DNA reads as TGTGCCAGCAGTTACTATGGGGGCAATCAGCCCCAGCATTTT.

This clonotype was seen a handful of times. This CDR3 is CASGPGTGRLYNEQFF. In DNA form, the CDR3 reads TGTGCTAGTGGTCCGGGGACAGGGAGACTCTACAATGAGCAGTTCTTC. The chain joins TRBV12-5 to TRBJ2-1, with 9 bases fitting TRBD1. Germline V gene data show CDR1 as LGHNT and CDR2 as FRNRAP. The CDR3 runs 16 residues. Trimming cost V 5 bases and J 3 bases; bases outside gene matches: 8.

This clonotype was counted only a few times. The chain's CDR3 is CSAREITLSTDTQYF. CDR3 in DNA: TGCAGTGCTAGAGAGATTACGCTTAGCACAGATACGCAGTATTTT. This chain links TRBV20-1 with TRBJ2-3; no clear D gene. The germline V gene has CDR1 DFQATT and CDR2 SNEGSKA (reference sequence). The CDR3 is 15 residues long. V shed 0 bases and J shed 0 bases, with 10 bases lying between them.

The rearrangement joins TRBV5-4 to TRBJ2-7, with TRBD1 matching 9 bases. V lost 5 bases and J lost 2; bases outside the gene matches: 11. Germline CDR1 and CDR2: SGHNT and YYREEE (reference sequence). The CDR3 is made up of 16 amino acids. CDR3: CASSFQSGTGPYEQYF. The CDR3 DNA reads as TGTGCCAGCAGTTTCCAATCCGGGACAGGGCCCTACGAGCAGTACTTC.

The chain is built from TRBV23-1 and TRBJ2-3, with D unclear. TRBV23-1 has ORF status, its function being uncertain. The length of the CDR3 is 13 residues. The V and J ends lost 0 bases and 1 base respectively, with 2 bases between them. The CDR3 here is CASSQSGTDTQYF. The CDR3 bases are TGCGCCAGCAGTCAATCGGGCACAGATACGCAGTATTTT.

This clonotype was counted a few times. The genes are TRBV6-2 or TRBV6-3 and TRBJ2-4; D is uncertain. Germline V gene data show CDR1 as MNHEY and CDR2 as SVGEGT. The germline V and J ends were trimmed by 1 base and 1 base, with 2 bases remaining between them. The CDR3 loop spans 13 amino acids. The CDR3 DNA reads as TGTGCCAGCAGTTACTTCGCCAAAAACATTCAGTACTTC. Protein sequence: CASSYFAKNIQYF.

This clonotype was observed many times. The rearrangement links TRBV15 to TRBJ2-3, with TRBD2 matching over 14 bases. The CDR3 spans 15 residues. Per the germline V gene, CDR1 is LNHNV and CDR2 is YYDKDF (reference sequence). Trimming took 3 bases from V and 4 from J; bases not matched to a gene: 0. The CDR3 DNA follows: TGTGCCACCAGCAGGACTAGCGGGGGGGCAGATACGCAGTATTTT. It codes for CATSRTSGGADTQYF.

This clonotype was seen more than once but under ten times. This chain links TRBV7-2 with TRBJ1-2; TRBD1 matches 10 bases. Losses at the gene ends were 0 bases for V and 4 bases for J; bases not matched to a gene: 8. This CDR3 contains 17 residues. The germline V gene has CDR1 SGHTA and CDR2 FQGNSA. The CDR3 here is CASSLAQGQGGIYGYTF. DNA for the CDR3: TGTGCCAGCAGCTTAGCCCAAGGACAGGGGGGGATCTATGGCTACACCTTC.

The sample holds many counts of this clonotype. The V gene is TRBV14, the J gene TRBJ2-3; D possibly matches TRBD1 or TRBD2 (5 bases each). Germline CDR1 is SGHDN and CDR2 is FVKESK. Trimming took off 2 bases at V and 3 bases at J, with 12 bases between the two ends. This CDR3 contains 15 residues. The CDR3 loop is CASSQYGTATDTQYF. In DNA form, the CDR3 reads TGTGCCAGCAGCCAATATGGGACGGCGACAGATACGCAGTATTTT.

This chain uses TRBV5-1 with TRBJ2-7; 11 nucleotides align to TRBD1. Trimming took 0 bases from V and 6 from J; bases not matched to a gene: 2. Germline lookup yields CDR1 SGHRS and CDR2 YFSETQ. The CDR3 is 14 residues long. The CDR3 nucleotides are TGCGCCAGCAGCTTGGGGACAGGGGGCGCCGAGCAGTACGTC. Translating gives CASSLGTGGAEQYV.

This clonotype showed up just a few times. This chain uses TRBV27 with TRBJ1-1; tentative D call: TRBD1 (5 bases). The CDR3 consists of 15 residues. The germline V and J ends were trimmed by 0 bases and 5 bases, with 13 bases remaining between them. CDR1 MNHEY and CDR2 SMNVEV come from the germline V gene (reference sequence). Here the CDR3 reads CASSLSWFGGTEAFF. The CDR3 bases are TGTGCCAGCAGTTTATCCTGGTTCGGGGGTACTGAAGCTTTCTTT.

This clonotype has a handful of counts. V is TRBV5-6 and J is TRBJ2-7; D call uncertain. Germline V gene sequence: CDR1 SGHDT, CDR2 YYEEEE. CDR3 size: 14 residues. V was shortened by 0 bases and J by 3 bases, with 10 bases between the two germline ends. The CDR3 region has the DNA TGTGCCAGCAGCTTGGTAGGTTCGAACTACGAGCAGTACGTC. Translated, it gives CASSLVGSNYEQYV.

The chain recombines TRBV29-1 with TRBJ2-5; tentative D call: TRBD2 (5 bases). The germline V gene has CDR1 SQVTM and CDR2 ANQGSEA. The CDR3 totals 14 residues. V lost 1 base and J lost 5, with 14 bases in between. The CDR3 DNA reads as TGCAGCGTTGAAGTCGCGGGCCTGGGGGAGACCCAGTACTTC. It codes for CSVEVAGLGETQYF.

V usage is TRBV24-1 and J usage is TRBJ1-5, with D unclear. V was trimmed by 2 bases and J by 5 bases, leaving 18 bases between them. This CDR3 comprises 17 residues. Germline CDR1 and CDR2: KGHDR and SFDVKD. The CDR3 DNA reads TGTGCCACCAGTGATTCAGGACGGAGGGCTATCGATCAGCCCCAGCATTTT. It specifies CATSDSGRRAIDQPQHF.

The chain carries TRBV15 and TRBJ2-7; possibly TRBD1 for D (6 bases). CDR3 length equals 13 residues. Trimming left V 6 bases short and J 3 bases short, with 12 bases between. Germline CDR1 is LNHNV and CDR2 is YYDKDF (reference sequence). The DNA for the CDR3 is TGTGCCACCAGTCCGGGACACAACTACGAGCAGTACGTC. It codes for CATSPGHNYEQYV.

This chain uses TRBV5-4 with TRBJ2-5; D could derive from TRBD1 or TRBD2 (7 bases each). V was cut by 3 bases and J by 3 bases, with 12 bases left in between. This CDR3 spans 14 amino acids. Germline-derived CDR1 and CDR2 are SGHNT and YYREEE (reference sequence). This CDR3 reads CASSWGGTEETQYF. In nucleotides, the CDR3 is TGTGCCAGCAGCTGGGGGGGGACAGAAGAGACCCAGTACTTC.

CDR3 coding DNA: TGTGCCAGCAGCTTAGGGAAAGGTCGGGCAGTCTATGGCTACACCTTC. It encodes CASSLGKGRAVYGYTF. This chain links TRBV11-2 with TRBJ1-2, with D unresolved. This CDR3 has 16 residues. The germline gives CDR1 SGHAT, CDR2 FQNNGV. Trimming left V 1 base short and J 4 bases short, with 16 bases between. Looking up the rest from reference TRBV11-2 and TRBJ1-2 gives the full variable domain: EAGVAQSPRYKIIEKRQSVAFWCNPISGHATLYWYQQILGQGPKLLIQFQNNGVVDDSQLPKDRFSAERLKGVDSTLKIQPAKLEDSAVYLCASSLGKGRAVYGYTFGSGTRLTVV.

The J gene is TRBJ1-1, the V gene TRBV4-1; D is perhaps TRBD1 (5 bases). CDR3 length: 13 amino acids. The V gene's germline CDR1 is MGHRA and CDR2 YSYEKL. Trimming shortened V by 0 bases and J by 11 bases, and 13 bases separated the two germline ends. In DNA form, the CDR3 reads TGCGCCAGCAGCCAAGATAAGGGGTTTTGGGCTTTCTTT. Its protein is CASSQDKGFWAFF.

The chain couples TRBV5-5 to TRBJ2-1; D gene unclear. With 1 base removed from V and 9 bases from J, the gap between germline ends came to 14 bases. The CDR3 is 14 residues long. Germline-derived CDR1 and CDR2 are SGHKS and YYEKEE (reference sequence). CDR3 residues: CASSLLRTWGEQFF. As DNA, the CDR3 is TGTGCCAGCAGCTTGCTACGGACGTGGGGTGAGCAGTTCTTC.

This chain connects TRBV6-5 to TRBJ1-2, with a tentative D call TRBD1 (6 bases). V lost 3 bases, J lost 4 bases, and 12 bases lay in between. The CDR3 loop spans 14 amino acids. Per the germline V gene, CDR1 is MNHEY and CDR2 is SVGAGI. This CDR3 reads CASSYQGFGYGYTF. The CDR3 DNA reads TGTGCCAGCAGTTATCAGGGGTTCGGCTATGGCTACACCTTC.

V and J are TRBV4-3 and TRBJ2-5, with 12 bases identical to TRBD2. CDR3 size: 16 residues. The V and J ends lost 0 bases and 4 bases, in that order; junction bases with no gene match: 3. CDR1 and CDR2 (germline): LGHNA, YSLEER. The CDR3 is CASSQDPSGGAETQYF. CDR3 coding DNA: TGCGCCAGCAGCCAAGATCCTAGCGGGGGGGCAGAGACCCAGTACTTC.

This clonotype was recorded a few times. J is TRBJ2-7 and V is TRBV28, with D possibly TRBD2 on 5 matching bases. CDR3 size: 16 residues. Between the trimmed V and J ends, which lost 4 bases and 0 bases, there was a span of 16 bases. Germline V gives CDR1 MDHEN, CDR2 SYDVKM. The CDR3, as DNA: TGTGCCAGCAGTTCAACTGGGATGGGGAGCTCCTACGAGCAGTACGTC. It codes for CASSSTGMGSSYEQYV.

The rearrangement uses TRBV4-2 and TRBJ2-1; 8 bases agree with TRBD2. Trimming at V came to 3 bases and at J to 0 bases, leaving 10 bases not matched to a gene. Germline V gives CDR1 LGHNA, CDR2 YNFKEQ. CDR3 length: 18 amino acids. The CDR3 DNA reads TGTGCCAGCAGCCACCCATTCGGGGGGGCGGTCTCCTACAATGAGCAGTTCTTC. Its translation is CASSHPFGGAVSYNEQFF.

There are a few counts of this clonotype. The chain employs TRBV4-1 and TRBJ2-2; 8 bases match TRBD1. The V and J ends lost 8 bases and 0 bases, in that order; junction bases with no gene match: 2. CDR1 and CDR2 from the germline V gene are MGHRA and YSYEKL. The CDR3 is 14 residues long. CDR3 sequence (DNA): TGCGCCAGCCGACAGGGGCCGAACACCGGGGAGCTGTTTTTT. This sequence encodes CASRQGPNTGELFF.

This clonotype was seen only a few times. CDR3 DNA: TGCAGTGCTAGGGGTTCAGGGGTAGATCAGCCCCAGCATTTT. Its translation: CSARGSGVDQPQHF. J is TRBJ1-5 and V is TRBV20-1; perhaps TRBD1 as D (6 bases). The CDR3 has 14 amino acids. V lost 3 bases to trimming and J lost 5 bases, with 14 bases between them. Germline V CDR1 and CDR2: DFQATT, SNEGSKA (reference sequence).

Only a few counts were recorded for this clonotype. The chain combines TRBV7-3 with TRBJ1-3, with no clear D. Looked up from germline, CDR1 is SGHTA and CDR2 is FQGTGA. V lost 5 bases and J 2 bases, leaving 13 bases between the germline ends. The CDR3 length is 15 residues. In nucleotides, the CDR3 is TGTGCCAGCAGCCAAGTGGAGTCGCCTGGAAACACCATATATTTT. It specifies CASSQVESPGNTIYF. The full variable domain, in which reference TRBV7-3 and TRBJ1-3 provide the parts outside the CDR3, is GAGVSQTPSNKVTEKGKYVELRCDPISGHTALYWYRQSLGQGPEFLIYFQGTGAADDSGLPNDRFFAVRPEGSVSTLKIQRTERGDSAVYLCASSQVESPGNTIYFGEGSWLTVV.

The table lists this clonotype with a few counts. CDR3 sequence: CASRSRRGEGTGELFF. The DNA of the CDR3 is TGTGCCAGCCGGAGCCGACGCGGGGAAGGCACCGGGGAGCTGTTTTTT. The chain uses TRBV27 and TRBJ2-2, with TRBD2 as a possible D gene (6 bases). V was cut by 8 bases and J by 4 bases, with 20 bases left in between. CDR1 is MNHEY and CDR2 is SMNVEV in the germline V gene (reference sequence). The CDR3 spans 16 residues.